Listed below are T cell receptor beta chains from one sample, sequenced in a study of PD-L1 blockade in urothelial cancer. Repertoires were generated with immunoSEQ multiplex PCR, while TCRdb's copy carries only in-frame clones and drops some. The data show approximately 56,000 clones, about 85% seen once. The source material was PBMCs, sampled around atezolizumab (anti-PD-L1) treatment. The receptors originated from an older man with urothelial cancer. Each CDR3 is given with its conserved first and last residue. The D gene is left open where the match is weak. Not all rows give a size; the values are once, few, many and, for expanded clones, a class.

J gene,D gene,V gene,CDR3 length,clone size,CDR3 DNA,CDR3 protein
TRBJ1-1,NA,TRBV29-1,11,few,TGCAGCGTTGTGACATCCCTTGAAGCTTTCTTT,CSVVTSLEAFF
TRBJ2-1,TRBD2,TRBV7-3,15,once,TGTGCCAGCAGCTTTAGCGGGAGAAATCCGGCCGAGCAGTTCTTC,CASSFSGRNPAEQFF
TRBJ1-4,TRBD1,TRBV10-1,14,NA,TGCGCCAGCAGGACAGGGGGCGGGGTTGAAAAACTGTTTTTT,CASRTGGGVEKLFF
TRBJ1-5,TRBD1,TRBV28,14,NA,TGTGCCAGCAATACACAGGGGACGGGTCAGCCCCAGCATTTT,CASNTQGTGQPQHF
TRBJ2-7,NA,TRBV21-1,16,NA,TGTGCCAGCAACAGGGACAGGGGCGCTTCTCACTACGAGCAGTACTTC,CASNRDRGASHYEQYF
TRBJ2-7,TRBD1,TRBV28,13,once,TGTGCCAGCAGCCCGGCAGGGGGCTACGAGCAGTACTTC,CASSPAGGYEQYF
TRBJ2-7,NA,TRBV2,13,NA,TGTGCCAGCAGTCTGACTAGCTCCTACGAGCAGTACTTC,CASSLTSSYEQYF
TRBJ1-2,TRBD1,TRBV2,12,NA,TGTGCCAGCGGCAGGGGGCAAGATGGCTACACCTTC,CASGRGQDGYTF
TRBJ2-5,TRBD2,TRBV30,15,NA,TGTGCCTGGAGTCGGACTAGCGGGAGAATCGGGACCCAGTACTTC,CAWSRTSGRIGTQYF
TRBJ2-2,TRBD2,TRBV6-5,15,NA,TGTGCCAGCACCCGCGGGGGGCCGAACACCGGGGAGCTGTTTTTT,CASTRGGPNTGELFF
TRBJ2-7,NA,TRBV30,17,NA,TGTGCCTGGAGGACGTGGAACGGGGGTAGCGGCTCCTACGAGCAGTACTTC,CAWRTWNGGSGSYEQYF
TRBJ2-3,TRBD1,TRBV25-1,15,once,TGTGCCAGCATGCCCGGGACAGGGGGTCTTGGTACGCAGTATTTT,CASMPGTGGLGTQYF
TRBJ1-2,NA,TRBV6-5,11,NA,TGTGCCAGTGGGAGGAGCTATGGCTACACCTTC,CASGRSYGYTF
TRBJ2-7,NA,TRBV6-5,15,NA,TGTGCCAGCAGTAAAGGGACGGCTCGCGCGGGGGAGCAGTACTTC,CASSKGTARAGEQYF
TRBJ2-1,NA,TRBV13,13,NA,TGTGCCAGCAGCTTAGCCACCTACAATGAGCAGTTCTTC,CASSLATYNEQFF
TRBJ1-3,NA,TRBV19,16,few,TGTGCCAGTAGTATGGGGGCCCTAATGGCTGGAAACACCATATATTTT,CASSMGALMAGNTIYF
TRBJ1-3,NA,TRBV28,15,NA,TGTGCCAGCAGTTTACAGGGATCCTCTGGAAACACCATATATTTT,CASSLQGSSGNTIYF
TRBJ1-1,NA,TRBV2,13,once,TGTGCCAGCAGTGACTACAGGAACACTGAAGCTTTCTTT,CASSDYRNTEAFF
TRBJ2-5,TRBD2,TRBV7-8,17,NA,TGTGCCAGCAGCTTAGGACTAGCGGGAGTTCCGGGAGAGACCCAGTACTTC,CASSLGLAGVPGETQYF
TRBJ2-2,TRBD1,TRBV6-5,15,NA,TGTGCCAGCAGTTCCCCGACAGGGTCGACCGGGGAGCTGTTTTTT,CASSSPTGSTGELFF